This TCR beta chain is drawn from a study of blood T cell repertoires in COVID-19. Deletions cut 0 bases from V and 2 bases from J, with 16 bases between. CDR3 length equals 17 residues. CDR1 and CDR2 from the germline V gene are MDHEN and SYDVKM. TCRdb's table, derived via immunoSEQ multiplex PCR, lists solely in-frame clones and lacks some. Of more than 45,000 clones listed, 65% to 90% are singletons. Sequenced sample: peripheral blood. The chain carries TRBV28 and TRBJ2-5; D ambiguous. This sequence originates from a man in his sixties or seventies with acute or convalescent COVID-19. CDR3: CASSLWSFGPKQETQYF. The CDR3 nucleotides are TGTGCCAGCAGTTTATGGAGTTTTGGTCCGAAACAAGAGACCCAGTACTTC. Variable domain in full (rest from reference TRBV28 and TRBJ2-5): DVKVTQSSRYLVKRTGEKVFLECVQDMDHENMFWYRQDPGLGLRLIYFSYDVKMKEKGDIPEGYSVSREKKERFSLILESASTNQTSMYLCASSLWSFGPKQETQYFGPGTRLLVL.